The present TCR beta chain was sequenced within a study of T cell responses to AZD1222 COVID-19 vaccine. As concerns this clone: Its antigen is still unknown. This sample includes further DNA sequences coding for the same CDR3.

Findings and caveats of the study: Two AZD1222 administrations were followed by greater Spike-specific TCR breadth and depth. Sampling that yielded the repertoires occurred only after the peak T cell response. Reportedly, nearly half of unique spike TCRs recognized epitopes outside B.1.351/B.1.1.7 mutations.

The germline V gene encodes CDR1 LGHDT and CDR2 YNNKEL (reference sequence). The CDR3 covers 12 residues. Trimming pared 1 base from V and 1 base from J, leaving 2 bases between. Clones were sequenced by immunoSEQ multiplex PCR, and TCRdb holds only the in-frame ones, with some missing. The sample contains under 95,000 clones, roughly nine tenths of which appear only once. The TCR sequence derives from an adult who received the AZD1222 COVID-19 vaccine. J is TRBJ2-7 and V is TRBV3-1 (or the pseudogene TRBV3-2); D is unresolved. The starting material was peripheral blood, obtained 28 days after the second AZD1222 dose. CDR3 sequence reads: CASSQVSYEQYF. The CDR3 region has the DNA TGTGCCAGCAGCCAAGTGTCCTACGAGCAGTACTTC.